Sequencing of this T cell receptor beta chain was carried out in a study of blood T cell repertoires in COVID-19. Study summary: The cDNA or gDNA used as material had been derived from T cells, B-cell-depleted T cells, or PBMCs.

Germline V gene lookup returns CDR1 SGDLS and CDR2 YYNGEE. V was clipped by 0 bases and J by 0 bases, with 8 bases between them. The CDR3 has 15 amino acids. In the original processing: Counts of nucleated cells, estimated from reference gene primer amplification, were obtained. Generated by immunoSEQ multiplex PCR, the TCRdb table keeps only in-frame clones and is missing some. V and J calls and clone size are those listed in that table; D and trimming were worked out from the DNA. The sample contains some 53,000 clones, 90% of which appear only once. The TCR comes from a human donor in a cohort sampled during active COVID-19. Sequences were obtained from peripheral blood. This chain links TRBV9 with TRBJ2-3; tentative D call: TRBD1 (6 bases). The CDR3 DNA reads as TGTGCCAGCAGCGTAGCGACAGGTAGCACAGATACGCAGTATTTT. Residues: CASSVATGSTDTQYF.